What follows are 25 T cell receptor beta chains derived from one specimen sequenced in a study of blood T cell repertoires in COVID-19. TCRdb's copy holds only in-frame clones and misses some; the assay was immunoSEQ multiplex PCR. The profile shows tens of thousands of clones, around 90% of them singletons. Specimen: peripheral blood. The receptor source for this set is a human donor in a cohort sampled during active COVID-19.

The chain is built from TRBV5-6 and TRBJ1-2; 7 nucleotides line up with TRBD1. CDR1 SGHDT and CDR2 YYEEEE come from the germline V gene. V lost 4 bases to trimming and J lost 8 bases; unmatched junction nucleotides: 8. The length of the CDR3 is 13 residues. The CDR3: CASSPRGQRGYTF. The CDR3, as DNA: TGTGCCAGCAGCCCTAGGGGGCAAAGAGGCTACACCTTC.

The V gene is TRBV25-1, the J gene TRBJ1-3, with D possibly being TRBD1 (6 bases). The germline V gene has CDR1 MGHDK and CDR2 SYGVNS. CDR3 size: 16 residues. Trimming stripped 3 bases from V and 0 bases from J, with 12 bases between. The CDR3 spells CASSDGGGGSGNTIYF. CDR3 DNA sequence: TGTGCCAGCAGTGATGGGGGCGGAGGCTCTGGAAACACCATATATTTT.

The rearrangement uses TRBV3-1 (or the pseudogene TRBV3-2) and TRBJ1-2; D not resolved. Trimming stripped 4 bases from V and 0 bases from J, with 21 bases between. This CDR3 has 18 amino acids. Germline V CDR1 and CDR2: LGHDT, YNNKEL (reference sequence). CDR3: CASSPYSLTGGANYGYTF. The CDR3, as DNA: TGTGCCAGCAGCCCATACTCTTTAACGGGTGGCGCTAACTATGGCTACACCTTC.

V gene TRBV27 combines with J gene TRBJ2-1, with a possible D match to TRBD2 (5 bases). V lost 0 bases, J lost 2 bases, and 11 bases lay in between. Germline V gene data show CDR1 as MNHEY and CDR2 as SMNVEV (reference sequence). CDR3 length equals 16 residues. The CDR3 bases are TGTGCCAGCAGTTTATCGGGCCGGGGTCCCTACAATGAGCAGTTCTTC. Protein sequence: CASSLSGRGPYNEQFF.

In DNA form, the CDR3 reads TGTGCCAGTAGTATTTTAACATCAGGGGGCAGGAAGACCCAGTACTTC. This codes for CASSILTSGGRKTQYF. The chain links TRBV19 to TRBJ2-5; TRBD1 agrees at 8 bases. Germline CDR1 LNHDA, CDR2 SQIVND (reference sequence). Unmatched junction bases numbered 12, after V lost 3 bases and J lost 6 bases. This CDR3 spans 16 amino acids.

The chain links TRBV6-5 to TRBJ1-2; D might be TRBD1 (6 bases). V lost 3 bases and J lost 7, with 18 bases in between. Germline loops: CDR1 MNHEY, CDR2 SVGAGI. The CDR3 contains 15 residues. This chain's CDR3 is CASSYLGQGIGGYTF. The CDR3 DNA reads TGTGCCAGCAGTTATCTTGGGCAGGGGATAGGTGGCTACACCTTC.

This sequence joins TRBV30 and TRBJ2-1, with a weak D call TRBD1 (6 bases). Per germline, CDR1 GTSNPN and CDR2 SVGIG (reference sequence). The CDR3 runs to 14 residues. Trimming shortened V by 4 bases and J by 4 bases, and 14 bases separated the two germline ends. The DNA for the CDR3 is TGTGCCTGGATAGGTGCAGGGGTGTACAATGAGCAGTTCTTC. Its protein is CAWIGAGVYNEQFF.

CDR3 nucleotides: TGTGCCAGTAGTATAGACCGCCGACAGGGGGCGCCCACTGAAGCTTTCTTT. Translating gives CASSIDRRQGAPTEAFF. The J gene is TRBJ1-1, the V gene TRBV19; 10 bases line up with TRBD1. Germline loops: CDR1 LNHDA, CDR2 SQIVND (reference sequence). V shed 0 bases and J 4 bases; nucleotides not matched to a gene: 8. The CDR3 totals 17 residues.

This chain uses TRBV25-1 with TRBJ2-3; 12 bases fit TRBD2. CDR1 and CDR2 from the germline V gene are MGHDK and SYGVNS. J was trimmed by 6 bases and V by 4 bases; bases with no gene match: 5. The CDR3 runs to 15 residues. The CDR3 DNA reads TGTGCCAGCAGTGCGGCTAGCGGGAGGGGGGATACGCAGTATTTT. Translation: CASSAASGRGDTQYF. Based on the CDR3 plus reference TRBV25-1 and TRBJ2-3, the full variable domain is EADIYQTPRYLVIGTGKKITLECSQTMGHDKMYWYQQDPGMELHLIHYSYGVNSTEKGDLSSESTVSRIRTEHFPLTLESARPSHTSQYLCASSAASGRGDTQYFGPGTRLTVL.

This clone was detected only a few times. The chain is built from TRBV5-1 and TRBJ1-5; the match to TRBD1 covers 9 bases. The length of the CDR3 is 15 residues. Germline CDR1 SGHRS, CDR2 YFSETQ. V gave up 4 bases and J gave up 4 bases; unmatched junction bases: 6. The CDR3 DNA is TGCGCCAGCAGCCCTTGGACAGGGGATAATCAGCCCCAGCATTTT. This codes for CASSPWTGDNQPQHF.

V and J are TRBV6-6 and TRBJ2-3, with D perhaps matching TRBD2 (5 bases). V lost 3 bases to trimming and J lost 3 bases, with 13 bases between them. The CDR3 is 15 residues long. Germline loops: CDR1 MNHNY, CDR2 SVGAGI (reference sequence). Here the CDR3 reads CASSYPLGRTDTQYF. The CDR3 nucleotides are TGTGCCAGCAGTTATCCACTAGGTCGGACAGATACGCAGTATTTT.

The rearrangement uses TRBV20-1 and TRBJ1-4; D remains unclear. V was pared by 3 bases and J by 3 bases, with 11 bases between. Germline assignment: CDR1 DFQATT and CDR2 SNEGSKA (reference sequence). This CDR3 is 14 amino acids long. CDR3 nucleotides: TGCAGTGCTAGTCCGACTGTAGCTAATGAAAAACTGTTTTTT. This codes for CSASPTVANEKLFF.

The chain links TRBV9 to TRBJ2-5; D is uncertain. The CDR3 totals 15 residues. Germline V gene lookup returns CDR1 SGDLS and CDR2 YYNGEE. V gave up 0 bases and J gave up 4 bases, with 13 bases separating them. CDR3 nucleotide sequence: TGTGCCAGCAGCGTAGTGGCCTCGCCTGCAGAGACCCAGTACTTC. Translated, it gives CASSVVASPAETQYF.

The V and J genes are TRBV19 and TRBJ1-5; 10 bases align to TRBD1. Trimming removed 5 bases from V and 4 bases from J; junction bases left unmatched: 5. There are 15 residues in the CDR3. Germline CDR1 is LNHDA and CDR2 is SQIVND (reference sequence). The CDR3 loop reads CASSPPGQGNQPQHF. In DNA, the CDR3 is TGTGCCAGTAGTCCCCCGGGACAGGGGAATCAGCCCCAGCATTTT.

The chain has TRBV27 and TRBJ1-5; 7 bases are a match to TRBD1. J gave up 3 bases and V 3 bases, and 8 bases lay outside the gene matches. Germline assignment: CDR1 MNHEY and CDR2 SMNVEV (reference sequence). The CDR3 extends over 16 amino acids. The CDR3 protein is CASSLGTEGNNQPQHF. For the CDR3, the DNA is TGTGCCAGCAGTTTGGGGACAGAAGGTAACAATCAGCCCCAGCATTTT.

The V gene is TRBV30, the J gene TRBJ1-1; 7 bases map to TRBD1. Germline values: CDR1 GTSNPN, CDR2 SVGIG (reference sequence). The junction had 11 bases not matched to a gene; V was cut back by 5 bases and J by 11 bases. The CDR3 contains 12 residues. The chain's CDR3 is CAWGTAGAWAFF. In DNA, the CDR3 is TGTGCCTGGGGGACAGCGGGGGCTTGGGCTTTCTTT.

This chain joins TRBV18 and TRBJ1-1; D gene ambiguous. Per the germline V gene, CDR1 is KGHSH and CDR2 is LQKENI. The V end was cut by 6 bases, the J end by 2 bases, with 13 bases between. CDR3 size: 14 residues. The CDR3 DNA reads TGTGCCAGCTCCCTCGGGGTCCCAAACACTGAAGCTTTCTTT. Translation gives CASSLGVPNTEAFF.

The CDR3 DNA sequence: TGTGCCAGCAGCTCCTCCGGGACTAGCGGGATAGAGACCCAGTACTTC. Protein: CASSSSGTSGIETQYF. This rearrangement joins TRBV5-4 to TRBJ2-5; 13 nucleotides line up with TRBD2. This CDR3 has 16 residues. Germline CDR1 and CDR2: SGHNT and YYREEE (reference sequence). V shed 3 bases, J shed 4 bases, and the junction held 6 bases outside the gene matches. Drawing the rest from reference TRBV5-4 and TRBJ2-5, the complete variable domain is ETGVTQSPTHLIKTRGQQVTLRCSSQSGHNTVSWYQQALGQGPQFIFQYYREEENGRGNFPPRFSGLQFPNYSSELNVNALELDDSALYLCASSSSGTSGIETQYFGPGTRLLVL.

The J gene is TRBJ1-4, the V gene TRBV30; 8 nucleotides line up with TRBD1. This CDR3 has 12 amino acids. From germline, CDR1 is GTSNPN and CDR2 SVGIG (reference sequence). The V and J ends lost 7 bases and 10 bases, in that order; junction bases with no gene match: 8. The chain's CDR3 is CASGQGQGKLFF. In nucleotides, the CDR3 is TGTGCCTCCGGACAGGGTCAGGGAAAACTGTTTTTT.

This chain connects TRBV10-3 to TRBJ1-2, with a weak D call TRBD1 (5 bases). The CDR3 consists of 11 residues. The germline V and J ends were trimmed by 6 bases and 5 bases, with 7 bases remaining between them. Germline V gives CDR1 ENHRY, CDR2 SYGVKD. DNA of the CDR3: TGTGCCATCAGCGGGGGATATGGCTACACCTTC. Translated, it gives CAISGGYGYTF.

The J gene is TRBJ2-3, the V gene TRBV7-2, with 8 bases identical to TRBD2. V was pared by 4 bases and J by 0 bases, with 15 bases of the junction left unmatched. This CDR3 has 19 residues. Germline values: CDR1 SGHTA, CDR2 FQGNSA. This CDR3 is CASSSPSPRQRESTDTQYF. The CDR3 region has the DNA TGTGCCAGCAGCTCCCCTTCCCCCCGTCAGCGGGAGAGCACAGATACGCAGTATTTT.

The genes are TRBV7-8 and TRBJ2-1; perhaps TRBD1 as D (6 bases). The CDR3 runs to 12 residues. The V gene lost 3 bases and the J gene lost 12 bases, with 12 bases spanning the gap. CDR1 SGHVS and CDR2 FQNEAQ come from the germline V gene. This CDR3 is CASSFPGALQFF. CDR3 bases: TGTGCCAGCAGCTTTCCAGGGGCCCTGCAGTTCTTC.

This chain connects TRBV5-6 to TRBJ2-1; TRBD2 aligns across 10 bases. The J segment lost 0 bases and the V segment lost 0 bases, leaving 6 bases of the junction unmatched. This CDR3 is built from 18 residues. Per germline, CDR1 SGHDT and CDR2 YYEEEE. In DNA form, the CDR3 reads TGTGCCAGCAGCTTGGTTCTAGCGGGGGAATTCTCCTACAATGAGCAGTTCTTC. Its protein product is CASSLVLAGEFSYNEQFF.

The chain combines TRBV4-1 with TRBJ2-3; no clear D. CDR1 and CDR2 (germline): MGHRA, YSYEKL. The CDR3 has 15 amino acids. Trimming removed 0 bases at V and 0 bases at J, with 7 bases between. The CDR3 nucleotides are TGCGCCAGCAGCCAAGAAGTCGGGAGCACAGATACGCAGTATTTT. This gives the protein CASSQEVGSTDTQYF.

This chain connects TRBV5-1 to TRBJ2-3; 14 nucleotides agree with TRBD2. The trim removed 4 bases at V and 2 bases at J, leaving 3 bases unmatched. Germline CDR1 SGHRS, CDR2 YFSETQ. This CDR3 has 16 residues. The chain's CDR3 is CASSGTSGSSTDTQYF. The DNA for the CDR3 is TGCGCCAGCAGCGGGACTAGCGGGAGCTCCACAGATACGCAGTATTTT.